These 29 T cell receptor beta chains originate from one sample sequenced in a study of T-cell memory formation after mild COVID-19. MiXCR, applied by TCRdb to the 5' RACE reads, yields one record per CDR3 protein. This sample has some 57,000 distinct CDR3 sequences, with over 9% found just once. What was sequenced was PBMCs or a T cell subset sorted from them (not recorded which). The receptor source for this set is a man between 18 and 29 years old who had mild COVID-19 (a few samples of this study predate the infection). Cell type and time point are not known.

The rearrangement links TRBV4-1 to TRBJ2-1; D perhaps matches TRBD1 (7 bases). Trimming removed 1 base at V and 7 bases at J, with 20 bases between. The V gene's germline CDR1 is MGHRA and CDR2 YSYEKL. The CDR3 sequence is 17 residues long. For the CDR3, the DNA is TGCGCCAGCAGCCAAGTTGGTAGCGCCCCAGGGGGGAATGAGCAGTTCTTC. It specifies CASSQVGSAPGGNEQFF.

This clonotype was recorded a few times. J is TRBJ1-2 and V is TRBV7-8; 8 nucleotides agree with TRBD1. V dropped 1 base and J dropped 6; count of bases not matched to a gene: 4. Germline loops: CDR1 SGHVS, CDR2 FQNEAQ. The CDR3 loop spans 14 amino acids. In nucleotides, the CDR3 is TGTGCCAGCAGCTTAGAAGTGACAGGGGATGGCTACACCTTC. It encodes CASSLEVTGDGYTF. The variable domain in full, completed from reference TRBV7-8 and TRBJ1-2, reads GAGVSQSPRYKVAKRGQDVALRCDPISGHVSLFWYQQALGQGPEFLTYFQNEAQLDKSGLPSDRFFAERPEGSVSTLKIQRTQQEDSAVYLCASSLEVTGDGYTFGSGTRLTVV.

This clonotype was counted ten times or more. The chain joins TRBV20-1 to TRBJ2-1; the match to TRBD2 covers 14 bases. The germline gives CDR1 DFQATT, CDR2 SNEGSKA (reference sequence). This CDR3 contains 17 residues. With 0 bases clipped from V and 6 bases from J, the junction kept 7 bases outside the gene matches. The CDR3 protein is CSARDRGLAGAPNEQFF. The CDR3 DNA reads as TGCAGTGCTAGAGATAGGGGACTAGCGGGGGCCCCCAATGAGCAGTTCTTC.

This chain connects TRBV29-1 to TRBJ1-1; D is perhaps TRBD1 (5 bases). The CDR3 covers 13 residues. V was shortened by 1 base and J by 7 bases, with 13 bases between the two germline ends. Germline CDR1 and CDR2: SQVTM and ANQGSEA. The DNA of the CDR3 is TGCAGCGTTGAAGCCGGGACGGGGGTTGAAGCTTTCTTT. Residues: CSVEAGTGVEAFF.

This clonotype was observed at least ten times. The DNA of the CDR3 is TGCAGTGCTAGAGGGGGACTTAAAGATACGCAGTATTTT. Translation gives CSARGGLKDTQYF. The chain joins TRBV20-1 to TRBJ2-3, with D possibly matching TRBD2 (6 bases). Trimming removed 1 base from V and 5 bases from J, with 10 bases in between. Germline values: CDR1 DFQATT, CDR2 SNEGSKA (reference sequence). CDR3 size: 13 residues.

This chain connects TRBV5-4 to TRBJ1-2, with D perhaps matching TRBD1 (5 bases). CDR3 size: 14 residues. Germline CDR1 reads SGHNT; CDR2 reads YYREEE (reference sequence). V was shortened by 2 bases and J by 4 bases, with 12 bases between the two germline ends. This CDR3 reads CASSFRGSPYGYTF. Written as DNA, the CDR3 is TGTGCCAGCAGCTTTCGGGGCAGCCCCTATGGCTACACCTTC.

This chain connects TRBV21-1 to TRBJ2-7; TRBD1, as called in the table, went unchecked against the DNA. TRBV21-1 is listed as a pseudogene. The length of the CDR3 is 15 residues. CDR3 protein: CASSSVDRHFYEQYV. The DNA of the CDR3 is TGTGCCAGCAGCAGCGTCGACAGGCATTTCTACGAGCAGTACGTC.

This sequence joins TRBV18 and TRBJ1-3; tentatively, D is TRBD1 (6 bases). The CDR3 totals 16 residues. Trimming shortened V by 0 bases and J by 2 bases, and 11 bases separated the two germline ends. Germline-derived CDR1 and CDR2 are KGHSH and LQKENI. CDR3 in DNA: TGTGCCAGCTCACCACCAGGAGGGGGAACTGGAAACACCATATATTTT. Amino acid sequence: CASSPPGGGTGNTIYF.

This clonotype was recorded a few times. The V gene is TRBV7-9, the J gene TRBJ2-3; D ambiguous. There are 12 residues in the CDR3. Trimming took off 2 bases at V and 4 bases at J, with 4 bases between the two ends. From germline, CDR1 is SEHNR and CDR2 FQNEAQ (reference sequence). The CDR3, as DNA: TGTGCCAGCAGCTTAATCCCAGATACGCAGTATTTT. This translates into CASSLIPDTQYF.

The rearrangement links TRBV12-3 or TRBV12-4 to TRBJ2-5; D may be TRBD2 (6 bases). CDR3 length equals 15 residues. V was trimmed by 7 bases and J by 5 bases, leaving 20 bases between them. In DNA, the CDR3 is TGTGCCAGCACTGGCGGGACCCATGTACGGGAGACCCAGTACTTC. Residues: CASTGGTHVRETQYF.

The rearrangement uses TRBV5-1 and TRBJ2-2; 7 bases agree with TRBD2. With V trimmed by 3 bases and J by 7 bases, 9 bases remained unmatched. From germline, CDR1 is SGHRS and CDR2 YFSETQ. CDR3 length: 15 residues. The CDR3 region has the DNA TGCGCCAGCAGCTCCGTCAGGAGGGAGGGCGGGGAGCTGTTTTTT. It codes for CASSSVRREGGELFF.

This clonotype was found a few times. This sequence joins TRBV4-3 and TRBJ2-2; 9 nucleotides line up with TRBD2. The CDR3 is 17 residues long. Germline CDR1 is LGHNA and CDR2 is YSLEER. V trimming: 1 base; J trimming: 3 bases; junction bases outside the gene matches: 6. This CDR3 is CASSQVRAGGDTGELFF. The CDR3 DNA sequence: TGCGCCAGCAGCCAAGTACGAGCGGGGGGTGACACCGGGGAGCTGTTTTTT.

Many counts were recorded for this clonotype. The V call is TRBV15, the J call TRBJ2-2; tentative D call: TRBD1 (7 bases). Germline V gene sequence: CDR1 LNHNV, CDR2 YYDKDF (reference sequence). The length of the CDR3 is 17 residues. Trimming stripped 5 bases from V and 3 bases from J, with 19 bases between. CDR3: CATSAGLEGAYTGELFF. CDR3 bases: TGTGCCACCAGCGCTGGTTTGGAGGGGGCCTACACCGGGGAGCTGTTTTTT.

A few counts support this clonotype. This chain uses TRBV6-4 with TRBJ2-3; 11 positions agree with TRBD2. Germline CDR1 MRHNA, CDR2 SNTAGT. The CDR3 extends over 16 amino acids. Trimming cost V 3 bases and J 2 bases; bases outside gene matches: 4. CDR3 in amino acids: CASSESSGGPTDTQYF. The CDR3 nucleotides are TGTGCCAGCAGTGAGTCTAGCGGGGGGCCCACAGATACGCAGTATTTT.

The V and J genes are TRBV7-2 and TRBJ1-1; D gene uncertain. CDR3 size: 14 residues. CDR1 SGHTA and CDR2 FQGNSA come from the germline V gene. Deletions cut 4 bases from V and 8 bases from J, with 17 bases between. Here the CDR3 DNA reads TGTGCCAGCAGCTCGGGATTTCCGCACCACGAAGCTTTCTTT. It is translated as CASSSGFPHHEAFF.

This CDR3 is CASSAQTDTDTQYF. For the CDR3, the DNA is TGTGCCAGCAGTGCCCAGACAGACACAGATACGCAGTATTTT. The rearrangement links TRBV2 to TRBJ2-3; TRBD1 is a possible D gene (5 bases). Looked up from germline, CDR1 is SNHLY and CDR2 is FYNNEI. The CDR3 contains 14 residues. V lost 4 bases, J lost 2 bases, and 10 bases lay in between.

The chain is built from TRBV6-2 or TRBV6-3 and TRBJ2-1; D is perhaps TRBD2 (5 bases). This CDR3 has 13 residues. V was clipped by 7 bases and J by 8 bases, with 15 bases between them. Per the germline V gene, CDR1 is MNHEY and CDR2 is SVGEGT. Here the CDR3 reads CASTRVGEDEQFF. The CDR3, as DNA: TGTGCCAGCACCCGGGTGGGAGAGGATGAGCAGTTCTTC.

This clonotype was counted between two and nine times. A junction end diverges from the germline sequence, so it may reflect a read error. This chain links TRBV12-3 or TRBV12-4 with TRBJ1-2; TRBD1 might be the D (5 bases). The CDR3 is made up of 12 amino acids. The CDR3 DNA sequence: TGTGCCAGCAGTGCCGGGACTCGACGACACCTATTC. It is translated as CASSAGTRRHLF.

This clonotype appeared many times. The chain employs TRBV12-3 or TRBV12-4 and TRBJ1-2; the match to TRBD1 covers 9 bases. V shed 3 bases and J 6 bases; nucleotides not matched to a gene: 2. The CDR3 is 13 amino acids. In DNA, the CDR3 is TGTGCCAGCAGTTTGACAGGGGGACATGGCTACACCTTC. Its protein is CASSLTGGHGYTF.

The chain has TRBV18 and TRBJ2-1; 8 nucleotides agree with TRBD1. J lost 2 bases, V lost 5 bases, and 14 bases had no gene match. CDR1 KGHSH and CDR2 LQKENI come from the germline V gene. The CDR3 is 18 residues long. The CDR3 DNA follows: TGTGCCAGCTCAACAGGACAGGGAAGGTCCCAGCCCTACAATGAGCAGTTCTTC. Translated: CASSTGQGRSQPYNEQFF.

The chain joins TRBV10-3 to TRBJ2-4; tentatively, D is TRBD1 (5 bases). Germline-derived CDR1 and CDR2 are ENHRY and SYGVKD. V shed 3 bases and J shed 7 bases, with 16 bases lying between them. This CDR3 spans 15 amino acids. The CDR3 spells CAISESLNRPNIQYF. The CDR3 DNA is TGTGCCATCAGTGAATCTTTGAACAGGCCGAACATTCAGTACTTC.

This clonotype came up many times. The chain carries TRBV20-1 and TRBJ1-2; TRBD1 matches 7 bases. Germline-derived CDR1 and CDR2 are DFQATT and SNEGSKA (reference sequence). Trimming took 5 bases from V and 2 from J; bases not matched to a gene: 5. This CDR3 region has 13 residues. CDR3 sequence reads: CSASKDRNYGYTF. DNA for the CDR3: TGCAGTGCTTCCAAGGACAGGAACTATGGCTACACCTTC.

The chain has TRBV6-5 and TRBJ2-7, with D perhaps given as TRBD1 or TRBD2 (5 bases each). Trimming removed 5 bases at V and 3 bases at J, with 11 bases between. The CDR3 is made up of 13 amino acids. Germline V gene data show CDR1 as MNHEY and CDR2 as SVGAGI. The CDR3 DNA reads TGTGCCAGCAGTGCACTGAGGGGCTACGAGCAGTACTTC. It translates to CASSALRGYEQYF.

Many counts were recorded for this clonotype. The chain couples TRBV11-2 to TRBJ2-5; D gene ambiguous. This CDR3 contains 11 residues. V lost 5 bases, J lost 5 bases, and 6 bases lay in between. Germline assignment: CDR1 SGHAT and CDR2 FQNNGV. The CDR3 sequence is CASSRLETQYF. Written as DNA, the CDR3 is TGTGCCAGCAGCCGTTTGGAGACCCAGTACTTC.

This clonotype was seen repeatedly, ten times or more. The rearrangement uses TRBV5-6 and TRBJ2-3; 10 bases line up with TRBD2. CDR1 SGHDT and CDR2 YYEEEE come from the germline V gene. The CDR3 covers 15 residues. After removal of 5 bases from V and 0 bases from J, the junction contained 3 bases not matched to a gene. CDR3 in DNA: TGTGCCAGCAGAATAGCGGGGGGCAGCACAGATACGCAGTATTTT. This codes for CASRIAGGSTDTQYF.

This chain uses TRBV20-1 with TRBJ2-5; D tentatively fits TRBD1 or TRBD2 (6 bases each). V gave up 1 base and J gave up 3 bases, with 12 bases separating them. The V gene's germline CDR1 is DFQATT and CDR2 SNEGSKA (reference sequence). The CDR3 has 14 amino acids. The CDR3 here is CSARGGDTKETQYF. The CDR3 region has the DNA TGCAGTGCTAGAGGGGGGGACACCAAAGAGACCCAGTACTTC.

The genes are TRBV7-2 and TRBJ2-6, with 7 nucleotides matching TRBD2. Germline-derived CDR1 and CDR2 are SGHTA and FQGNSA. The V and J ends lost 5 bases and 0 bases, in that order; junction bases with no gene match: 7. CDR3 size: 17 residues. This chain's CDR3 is CASSPPSGSSGANVLTF. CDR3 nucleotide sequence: TGTGCCAGCAGCCCCCCTAGCGGCAGCTCTGGGGCCAACGTCCTGACTTTC.

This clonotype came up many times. The CDR3 sequence is CASSFTGQGINEQFF. The CDR3 nucleotides are TGCGCCAGCAGCTTTACGGGACAGGGTATCAATGAGCAGTTCTTC. The rearrangement links TRBV5-1 to TRBJ2-1; 9 nucleotides agree with TRBD1. There are 15 residues in the CDR3. Germline V gene data show CDR1 as SGHRS and CDR2 as YFSETQ. With V trimmed by 2 bases and J by 6 bases, 6 bases remained unmatched.

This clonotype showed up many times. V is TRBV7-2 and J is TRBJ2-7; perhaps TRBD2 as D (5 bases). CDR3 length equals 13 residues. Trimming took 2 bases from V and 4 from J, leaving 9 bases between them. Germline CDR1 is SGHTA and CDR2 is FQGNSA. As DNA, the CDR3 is TGTGCCAGCAGCTTAAGCGGTCGGTACGAGCAGTACGTC. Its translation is CASSLSGRYEQYV.